Below, 2 T cell receptor beta chains from the same sample are listed, as sequenced in a study of T cells in Graves' hyperthyroidism and ophthalmopathy. Amplification of TCR beta CDR3 regions used RNA as the template. HTBI primers drove first-round RT-PCR of the TCR CDR3. Using its own MiXCR run on the multiplex PCR reads, TCRdb lists one record per CDR3 protein. This table has 300,000 to 400,000 distinct CDR3 sequences, roughly 15% appearing once. Sequenced: blood. The receptors were gathered from a young woman with Graves' ophthalmopathy.

In this sample, this clonotype turned up a few times. One end of the junction fails to match germline, which may point to a read error. The V gene is TRBV5-1, the J gene TRBJ2-5; tentatively, D is TRBD1 (6 bases). Germline V gene lookup returns CDR1 SGHRS and CDR2 YFSETQ. The CDR3 consists of 14 residues. CDR3 residues: CASSLRGPQETRYF. CDR3 bases: TGCGCCAGCAGCCTCAGGGGACCACAAGAGACCCGGTACTTC.

CDR3 sequence (DNA): TGCGCCAGCAGCTTGGCCCCGGGGATAGGTGGAAACACCATATATTTT. The encoded protein is CASSLAPGIGGNTIYF. This sequence joins TRBV5-1 and TRBJ1-3; D call uncertain. The ends were cut back, 0 bases at V and 3 bases at J, with 13 bases in the middle. This CDR3 spans 16 amino acids. CDR1 is SGHRS and CDR2 is YFSETQ in the germline V gene. Variable domain in full (rest from reference TRBV5-1 and TRBJ1-3): KAGVTQTPRYLIKTRGQQVTLSCSPISGHRSVSWYQQTPGQGLQFLFEYFSETQRNKGNFPGRFSGRQFSNSRSEMNVSTLELGDSALYLCASSLAPGIGGNTIYFGEGSWLTVV.